This note documents a single T cell receptor beta chain sequence. The antigen is not known. Investigators reverse transcribed all isolated RNA, so they sequenced expressed TCRB transcripts. The assay was immunoSEQ multiplex PCR, and TCRdb's table has in-frame clones only and misses some. This sample carries roughly 370,000 clones, 11% to 15% of them seen once, and the ten largest clones take roughly 0.038%. Central memory, naive, regulatory and stem cell-like memory CD4+ cells were sorted by CD45RO/CCR7/CD25/CD127/CD95/CD27. The CDR3 has 15 amino acids. Per germline, CDR1 MNHNY and CDR2 SVGAGI (reference sequence). The V end was cut by 3 bases, the J end by 5 bases, with 16 bases between. The record originates from a study of beta chain features in type 1 diabetes. Whole-study context: There were approximately 100,000,000 sorted cells examined across all samples.

Whole-study results and caveats: Patients and controls would be equally affected if PCR favored shorter templates. Fewer junction insertions and more nucleotide deletions appeared in type 1 diabetes patients.

What was sequenced was naive CD4+ T cells from blood. The rearrangement links TRBV6-6 to TRBJ2-5; a possible D gene is TRBD2 (6 bases). The receptor comes from a man aged 30 to 45 in good health. CDR3 coding DNA: TGTGCCAGCAGTTATTCTGTTCGGCGGGGCGAGACCCAGTACTTC. This encodes CASSYSVRRGETQYF.